A selection of T cell receptor beta chains follows, all from one sample in a study of OX40 agonist ivuxolimab in advanced cancers. Sequenced by immunoSEQ multiplex PCR; TCRdb stores in-frame clones only, minus some. The table shows 11,000 to 15,000 clones, with more than 70% occurring only once. Sample: CD4+ or CD8+ T cells sorted from blood, taken in a trial of the OX40 agonist ivuxolimab. Receptors originate from an adult with an advanced solid tumor such as melanoma, head and neck, liver or kidney cancer. CDR3s include the opening cysteine and the closing phenylalanine or tryptophan. A D gene is named only where the DNA matches it firmly. Clone size, where shown, is once, few, many, or a class for clones that have expanded.

V	J	size	D	CDR3	DNA
TRBV19	TRBJ2-3	-	-	CASSQVREYTDTQYF	TGTGCCAGTAGTCAGGTGAGGGAATACACAGATACGCAGTATTTT
TRBV10-2	TRBJ2-1	-	TRBD2	CASSVGGNGRNEQFF	TGCGCCAGCAGTGTGGGCGGGAACGGGAGGAATGAGCAGTTCTTC
TRBV7-7	TRBJ2-2	-	-	CASSLGAGHYTGELFF	TGTGCCAGCAGCCTTGGGGCGGGACATTACACCGGGGAGCTGTTTTTT
TRBV18	TRBJ1-1	-	-	CASSPDRGVLNTEAFF	TGTGCCAGCTCACCCGACAGAGGTGTCCTGAACACTGAAGCTTTCTTT
TRBV28	TRBJ2-7	-	-	CASSLSGTAWEQYF	TGTGCCAGCAGTTTGTCAGGGACTGCCTGGGAGCAGTACTTC
TRBV19	TRBJ2-2	-	-	CASSSGRAAGELFF	TGTGCCAGTAGTAGTGGCAGGGCTGCCGGGGAGCTGTTTTTT
TRBV7-9	TRBJ2-1	-	TRBD2	CASSFWGLAENEQFF	TGTGCCAGCAGCTTCTGGGGACTAGCGGAAAATGAGCAGTTCTTC
TRBV11-2	TRBJ2-4	-	TRBD2	CASSKTGLAGFYF	TGTGCCAGCAGCAAGACGGGACTAGCGGGATTTTACTTC
TRBV7-6	TRBJ1-3	few	-	CASSSESFPSGNTIYF	TGTGCCAGCAGCTCCGAATCCTTTCCCTCTGGAAACACCATATATTTT
TRBV15	TRBJ2-1	-	-	CATSRESGDTEQFF	TGTGCCACCAGCAGAGAAAGTGGGGATACTGAGCAGTTCTTC
TRBV6-6	TRBJ1-2	-	TRBD1	CASSYRTGNNYGYTF	TGTGCCAGCAGTTACAGGACAGGGAATAACTATGGCTACACCTTC
TRBV28	TRBJ2-5	-	TRBD2	CASSRASGRARETQYF	TGTGCCAGCAGTAGGGCTAGCGGGAGGGCCAGAGAGACCCAGTACTTC
TRBV14	TRBJ2-7	-	-	CASSPRSGTPSLSYEQYF	TGTGCCAGCAGCCCACGCTCCGGGACCCCATCCCTCTCCTACGAGCAGTACTTC
TRBV7-2	TRBJ2-7	-	TRBD1	CASSWRGQDEQYF	TGTGCCAGCAGCTGGAGAGGACAGGACGAGCAGTACTTC
TRBV6-5	TRBJ1-5	-	-	CASSFEGNQPQHF	TGTGCCAGCAGTTTCGAGGGCAATCAGCCCCAGCATTTT
TRBV11-2	TRBJ2-7	-	-	CASSFTQTYSYEQYF	TGTGCCAGCAGCTTTACTCAGACTTACTCCTACGAGCAGTACTTC